Listed below are T cell receptor beta chains from one sample, sequenced in a study of graft-versus-host responses after intestinal transplantation. Generated by immunoSEQ multiplex PCR, the TCRdb table keeps only in-frame clones and is missing some. The table shows about 19,000 clones, with around nine tenths occurring only once. Sequenced here: PBMCs, sampled roughly 54 weeks after transplant. These receptors originate from a human patient who received an intestinal transplant, so some T cells may come from the graft donor. CDR3s include the opening cysteine and the closing phenylalanine or tryptophan. The order of the fields is D gene, V gene, CDR3 length, J gene, clone size, CDR3 protein, CDR3 DNA. A D gene is named only where the DNA matches it firmly. Not all rows give a size; the values are once, few, many and, for expanded clones, a class.

D: NA; V: TRBV7-9; length: 14; J: TRBJ2-1; size: NA; CDR3: CASSLITVYNEQFF; DNA: TGTGCCAGCAGCTTAATCACAGTTTACAATGAGCAGTTCTTC
D: NA; V: TRBV11-3; length: 13; J: TRBJ2-5; size: NA; CDR3: CASSLGTRETQYF; DNA: TGTGCCAGCAGCTTAGGAACCCGAGAGACCCAGTACTTC
D: NA; V: TRBV9; length: 14; J: TRBJ2-3; size: NA; CDR3: CASSVDGSTDTQYF; DNA: TGTGCCAGCAGCGTAGACGGAAGCACAGATACGCAGTATTTT
D: NA; V: TRBV7-3; length: 13; J: TRBJ2-3; size: NA; CDR3: CASSFGQGDTQYF; DNA: TGTGCCAGCAGCTTTGGGCAGGGAGATACGCAGTATTTT
D: NA; V: TRBV27; length: 13; J: TRBJ1-6; size: NA; CDR3: CARGGYVNSPLHF; DNA: TGTGCCAGAGGGGGGTACGTTAATTCACCCCTCCACTTT
D: NA; V: TRBV6-1; length: 14; J: TRBJ2-6; size: NA; CDR3: CASTTASGANVLTF; DNA: TGTGCCAGCACTACAGCGTCTGGGGCCAACGTCCTGACTTTC
D: TRBD1; V: TRBV6-1; length: 17; J: TRBJ1-4; size: NA; CDR3: CASSEKGQGMANEKLFF; DNA: TGTGCCAGCAGTGAAAAGGGACAGGGGATGGCTAATGAAAAACTGTTTTTT
D: NA; V: TRBV2; length: 13; J: TRBJ1-1; size: NA; CDR3: CASIREFNTEAFF; DNA: TGTGCCAGCATCCGGGAGTTTAACACTGAAGCTTTCTTT
D: NA; V: TRBV6-5; length: 15; J: TRBJ2-7; size: NA; CDR3: CASSPGTLRSYEQYF; DNA: TGTGCCAGCAGCCCCGGGACTCTCCGCTCCTACGAGCAGTACTTC
D: NA; V: TRBV6-5; length: 15; J: TRBJ1-4; size: NA; CDR3: CASSYLTGTNEKLFF; DNA: TGTGCCAGCAGTTACTTGACAGGCACTAATGAAAAACTGTTTTTT
D: NA; V: TRBV28; length: 15; J: TRBJ2-5; size: NA; CDR3: CASSTSDRASETQYF; DNA: NA
D: TRBD2; V: TRBV14; length: 18; J: TRBJ2-5; size: NA; CDR3: CASSRRRTSGTYQETQYF; DNA: TGTGCCAGCAGCCGCCGCCGGACTAGCGGGACGTACCAAGAGACCCAGTACTTC
D: NA; V: TRBV2; length: 12; J: TRBJ2-5; size: once; CDR3: CASSESVETQYF; DNA: TGTGCCAGCAGTGAGTCGGTGGAGACCCAGTACTTC
D: NA; V: TRBV28; length: 13; J: TRBJ1-5; size: NA; CDR3: CASRRGQNQPQHF; DNA: TGTGCCAGCAGGAGGGGCCAAAATCAGCCCCAGCATTTT
D: TRBD1; V: TRBV15; length: 16; J: TRBJ2-2; size: NA; CDR3: CATSRVGTENTGELFF; DNA: TGTGCCACCAGCCGAGTTGGGACAGAGAACACCGGGGAGCTGTTTTTT
D: TRBD1; V: TRBV5-1; length: 15; J: TRBJ2-5; size: NA; CDR3: CASSRDTGGVETQYF; DNA: TGCGCCAGCAGCCGAGACACAGGGGGCGTAGAGACCCAGTACTTC
D: NA; V: TRBV25-1; length: 15; J: TRBJ1-3; size: once; CDR3: CASSEYGGRRNTIYF; DNA: TGTGCCAGCAGTGAATACGGGGGAAGAAGAAACACCATATATTTT
D: NA; V: TRBV4-2; length: 11; J: TRBJ2-7; size: NA; CDR3: CASSQDYEQYF; DNA: TGTGCCAGCAGCCAAGACTACGAGCAGTACTTC
D: NA; V: TRBV19; length: 13; J: TRBJ1-1; size: NA; CDR3: CASTFRGNTEAFF; DNA: TGTGCCAGTACATTTAGGGGGAACACTGAAGCTTTCTTT
D: TRBD2; V: TRBV7-2; length: 15; J: TRBJ2-3; size: NA; CDR3: CASSKRGGPTDTQYF; DNA: TGTGCCAGCAGCAAGCGGGGGGGCCCCACAGATACGCAGTATTTT
D: NA; V: TRBV6-5; length: 15; J: TRBJ1-3; size: NA; CDR3: CASSLKGGSGNTIYF; DNA: TGTGCCAGCAGTCTCAAGGGGGGATCTGGAAACACCATATATTTT
D: NA; V: TRBV30; length: 15; J: TRBJ1-5; size: once; CDR3: CAWKIETVENQPQHF; DNA: TGTGCCTGGAAAATCGAGACCGTTGAGAATCAGCCCCAGCATTTT
D: NA; V: TRBV21-1; length: 19; J: TRBJ2-3; size: NA; CDR3: CASSKVAGPGTARTDTQYF; DNA: TGTGCCAGCAGCAAAGTTGCCGGCCCGGGGACGGCCCGCACAGATACGCAGTATTTT
D: TRBD2; V: TRBV4-1; length: 16; J: TRBJ2-3; size: NA; CDR3: CASSQVVGEGTDTQYF; DNA: TGCGCCAGCAGCCAAGTAGTGGGGGAGGGAACAGATACGCAGTATTTT
D: TRBD1; V: TRBV2; length: 14; J: TRBJ2-7; size: NA; CDR3: CASSRGQGAREQYF; DNA: TGTGCCAGCAGCAGGGGACAGGGGGCGCGAGAGCAGTACTTC
D: TRBD1; V: TRBV6-6; length: 13; J: TRBJ2-7; size: NA; CDR3: CASSWDRTYEQYF; DNA: TGTGCCAGCAGCTGGGACAGAACCTACGAGCAGTACTTC
D: NA; V: TRBV12-5; length: 19; J: TRBJ2-1; size: NA; CDR3: CASGLGTGAGGGSYNEQFF; DNA: TGTGCTAGTGGTTTGGGGACAGGTGCCGGGGGAGGCTCCTACAATGAGCAGTTCTTC
D: TRBD1; V: TRBV4-1; length: 15; J: TRBJ1-4; size: NA; CDR3: CASTSSRDRDEKLFF; DNA: TGCGCCAGCACATCTTCCCGGGACAGGGATGAAAAACTGTTTTTT
D: TRBD1; V: TRBV6-6; length: 15; J: TRBJ1-5; size: NA; CDR3: CASSPRQGGSLAQHF; DNA: TGTGCCAGCAGTCCTCGACAGGGGGGATCACTGGCCCAGCATTTT
D: NA; V: TRBV13; length: 14; J: TRBJ2-3; size: NA; CDR3: CASSLKPSGDTQYF; DNA: TGTGCCAGCAGCTTAAAGCCCTCCGGGGATACGCAGTATTTT
D: NA; V: TRBV10-3; length: 15; J: TRBJ2-7; size: NA; CDR3: CAISESQGSSYEQYF; DNA: TGTGCCATCAGTGAAAGTCAGGGAAGCTCCTACGAGCAGTACTTC
D: TRBD2; V: TRBV7-9; length: 14; J: TRBJ2-7; size: NA; CDR3: CASSYGTSGWEQYF; DNA: TGTGCCAGCAGCTACGGGACTAGCGGGTGGGAGCAGTACTTC
D: TRBD1; V: TRBV11-2; length: 17; J: TRBJ2-5; size: NA; CDR3: CASSFLGTGPYQETQYF; DNA: TGTGCCAGCAGCTTTTTAGGGACAGGGCCATACCAAGAGACCCAGTACTTC
D: NA; V: TRBV5-1; length: 14; J: TRBJ2-7; size: few; CDR3: CASSFGQGSYEQYF; DNA: TGCGCCAGCAGCTTTGGCCAGGGTTCCTACGAGCAGTACTTC
D: NA; V: TRBV4-1; length: 15; J: TRBJ1-2; size: NA; CDR3: CASSLIQQADYGYTF; DNA: TGCGCCAGCAGCCTCATCCAGCAGGCGGATTACGGCTACACCTTC
D: TRBD2; V: TRBV2; length: 14; J: TRBJ2-3; size: NA; CDR3: CASSAGPGGDTQYF; DNA: TGTGCCAGCAGTGCGGGCCCGGGGGGAGATACGCAGTATTTT
D: NA; V: TRBV10-3; length: 15; J: TRBJ1-3; size: few; CDR3: CAISEEGLTGNTIYF; DNA: TGTGCCATCAGTGAGGAGGGTTTAACAGGAAACACCATATATTTT
D: TRBD2; V: TRBV6-5; length: 16; J: TRBJ2-1; size: NA; CDR3: CASSYLAGASYNEQFF; DNA: TGTGCCAGCAGTTACTTAGCGGGAGCCTCCTACAATGAGCAGTTCTTC
D: NA; V: TRBV6-5; length: 14; J: TRBJ2-1; size: NA; CDR3: CASSYSRGSNEQFF; DNA: TGTGCCAGCAGTTACTCCCGCGGGTCCAATGAGCAGTTCTTC
D: NA; V: TRBV4-1; length: 15; J: TRBJ1-4; size: NA; CDR3: CASSPRGYLVEKLFF; DNA: TGCGCCAGCAGCCCCCGCGGCTACCTAGTGGAAAAACTGTTTTTT
D: NA; V: TRBV11-1; length: 14; J: TRBJ1-4; size: NA; CDR3: CASSPPGSDEKLFF; DNA: TGTGCCAGCAGCCCTCCGGGGAGCGACGAAAAACTGTTTTTT
D: NA; V: TRBV6-1; length: 20; J: TRBJ2-7; size: NA; CDR3: CASSEVFRWVVLQETYEQYF; DNA: TGTGCCAGCAGTGAAGTCTTTCGGTGGGTCGTGTTACAAGAAACCTACGAGCAGTACTTC
D: TRBD2; V: TRBV6-5; length: 14; J: TRBJ2-4; size: NA; CDR3: CASTTGGPGNIQYF; DNA: TGTGCCAGCACCACGGGAGGGCCGGGGAACATTCAGTACTTC
D: TRBD1; V: TRBV7-9; length: 14; J: TRBJ1-6; size: NA; CDR3: CASSLDRGSSPLHF; DNA: TGTGCCAGCAGCCTCGACAGGGGATCTTCACCCCTCCACTTT
D: NA; V: TRBV2; length: 13; J: TRBJ2-3; size: NA; CDR3: CASKRGYTDTQYF; DNA: TGTGCCAGCAAAAGAGGATACACAGATACGCAGTATTTT
D: NA; V: TRBV5-1; length: 15; J: TRBJ2-7; size: NA; CDR3: CASSQGQSASYEQYF; DNA: TGCGCCAGCAGCCAAGGACAGTCCGCCTCCTACGAGCAGTACTTC
D: NA; V: TRBV6-5; length: 16; J: TRBJ2-2; size: NA; CDR3: CASSYSTGRNTGELFF; DNA: TGTGCCAGCAGTTACTCAACAGGGCGGAACACCGGGGAGCTGTTTTTT
D: NA; V: TRBV7-2; length: 13; J: TRBJ1-4; size: NA; CDR3: CATGFRDGEKLFF; DNA: TGTGCCACGGGGTTTCGGGATGGAGAAAAACTGTTTTTT
D: NA; V: TRBV2; length: 17; J: TRBJ1-2; size: NA; CDR3: CASSEVAGRRANYGYTF; DNA: TGTGCCAGCAGTGAAGTTGCGGGGCGGAGGGCTAACTATGGCTACACCTTC
D: NA; V: TRBV7-9; length: 16; J: TRBJ1-5; size: NA; CDR3: CASSLGPGYSNQPQHF; DNA: TGTGCCAGCAGCCTCGGCCCGGGGTATAGCAATCAGCCCCAGCATTTT
D: NA; V: TRBV25-1; length: 11; J: TRBJ2-5; size: NA; CDR3: CASSALETQYF; DNA: TGTGCCAGCAGTGCCCTAGAGACCCAGTACTTC
D: NA; V: TRBV6-5; length: 16; J: TRBJ1-6; size: NA; CDR3: CASSYGVYRANSPLHF; DNA: TGTGCCAGCAGTTACGGCGTCTACAGGGCTAATTCACCCCTCCACTTT
D: TRBD2; V: TRBV5-5; length: 15; J: TRBJ2-7; size: NA; CDR3: CASSVLAGGGYEQYF; DNA: TGTGCCAGCAGCGTTCTAGCGGGGGGAGGCTACGAGCAGTACTTC
D: NA; V: TRBV11-3; length: 11; J: TRBJ1-2; size: NA; CDR3: CASSQGFGYTF; DNA: TGTGCCAGCAGCCAGGGATTTGGCTACACCTTC